What follows are 17 T cell receptor beta chains derived from one specimen sequenced in a study of cytomegalovirus exposure and HLA in healthy donors. Primers for the PCR totalled 60 Vbeta and 13 Jbeta. Clones were read by immunoSEQ multiplex PCR, and TCRdb kept only the in-frame ones, dropping some. The table has about 120,000 clones, 77% seen once. Sample: PBMCs. The source of these receptors is a man aged 40-50 years in good health and CMV-seropositive.

The J gene is TRBJ2-7, the V gene TRBV7-6; the D gene is possibly TRBD1 (6 bases). Germline values: CDR1 SGHVS, CDR2 FNYEAQ. This CDR3 region has 16 residues. Deletions cut 1 base from V and 1 base from J, with 14 bases between. DNA for the CDR3: TGTGCCAGCAGCTTAGTTTGGACAGATGAGTCCTACGAGCAGTACTTC. Its protein is CASSLVWTDESYEQYF.

The chain has TRBV7-9 and TRBJ2-2; D is possibly TRBD1 (5 bases). Germline CDR1 and CDR2: SEHNR and FQNEAQ (reference sequence). The germline V and J ends were trimmed by 3 bases and 0 bases, with 5 bases remaining between them. The CDR3 is 14 amino acids. The CDR3 spells CASSFRANTGELFF. In DNA, the CDR3 is TGTGCCAGCAGCTTCAGGGCGAACACCGGGGAGCTGTTTTTT.

The CDR3 spells CASGTGVTSEAFF. Written as DNA, the CDR3 is TGTGCCAGCGGGACAGGGGTCACATCTGAAGCTTTCTTT. The rearrangement joins TRBV28 to TRBJ1-1; 10 nucleotides align to TRBD1. J was trimmed by 6 bases and V by 8 bases; bases with no gene match: 6. The CDR3 has 13 residues. CDR1 is MDHEN and CDR2 is SYDVKM in the germline V gene.

The chain uses TRBV19 and TRBJ2-6, with a tentative D call TRBD1 (8 bases). Looked up from germline, CDR1 is LNHDA and CDR2 is SQIVND (reference sequence). V was trimmed by 3 bases and J by 1 base, leaving 16 bases between them. The CDR3 runs to 18 residues. CDR3 in amino acids: CASSIWNRGGSGANVLTF. DNA for the CDR3: TGTGCCAGTAGTATTTGGAACAGGGGGGGGTCTGGGGCCAACGTCCTGACTTTC.

The chain has TRBV11-2 and TRBJ2-7, with TRBD1 identical over 8 bases. V gave up 5 bases and J gave up 3 bases; unmatched junction bases: 12. Germline assignment: CDR1 SGHAT and CDR2 FQNNGV. The CDR3 is 16 residues long. The CDR3 bases are TGTGCCAGCAGCATAAGAGGCGGACAGGGTCGCTACGAGCAGTACTTC. This translates into CASSIRGGQGRYEQYF. Based on the CDR3 plus reference TRBV11-2 and TRBJ2-7, the full variable domain is EAGVAQSPRYKIIEKRQSVAFWCNPISGHATLYWYQQILGQGPKLLIQFQNNGVVDDSQLPKDRFSAERLKGVDSTLKIQPAKLEDSAVYLCASSIRGGQGRYEQYFGPGTRLTVT.

The chain couples TRBV6-1 to TRBJ1-4; the D is unclear. Looked up from germline, CDR1 is MNHNS and CDR2 is SASEGT. Trimming left V 6 bases short and J 5 bases short, with 16 bases between. The CDR3 has 15 residues. The CDR3 DNA is TGTGCCAGCAGCCGACTCGGGGATTGGAATGAAAAACTGTTTTTT. It translates to CASSRLGDWNEKLFF.

V and J are TRBV7-3 and TRBJ1-1; weak D call: TRBD1 (5 bases). V shed 2 bases and J shed 1 base, with 11 bases lying between them. Germline CDR1 is SGHTA and CDR2 is FQGTGA. CDR3 length equals 15 residues. CDR3 in amino acids: CASSLAGQANTEAFF. CDR3 nucleotides: TGTGCCAGCAGCTTAGCGGGGCAGGCGAACACTGAAGCTTTCTTT.

The CDR3 nucleotides read TGTGCCAGCAGTGGCGGAACTTATGGCTACACCTTC. Translated: CASSGGTYGYTF. V is TRBV2 and J is TRBJ1-2; D is unclear. Trimming left V 4 bases short and J 5 bases short, with 8 bases between. The length of the CDR3 is 12 residues. From germline, CDR1 is SNHLY and CDR2 FYNNEI.

V is TRBV6-1 and J is TRBJ1-2, with TRBD1 matching 7 bases. The CDR3 runs 16 residues. CDR1 is MNHNS, CDR2 SASEGT, per germline. Trimming removed 0 bases from V and 3 bases from J; junction bases left unmatched: 7. The chain's CDR3 is CASSEAGRGSHYGYTF. The CDR3 DNA reads as TGTGCCAGCAGTGAAGCGGGCAGGGGGTCACACTATGGCTACACCTTC.

CDR3 sequence (DNA): TGTGCCAGCAGTTACTCGGGTGTCAGGGGCGCTGAAAAACTGTTTTTT. Encoded protein: CASSYSGVRGAEKLFF. The chain couples TRBV6-5 to TRBJ1-4, with D possibly matching TRBD1 (6 bases). V was cut by 0 bases and J by 7 bases, with 15 bases left in between. From germline, CDR1 is MNHEY and CDR2 SVGAGI. The length of the CDR3 is 16 residues.

V and J are TRBV27 and TRBJ1-5, with TRBD1 as a possible D gene (5 bases). This CDR3 comprises 17 residues. V was clipped by 6 bases and J by 0 bases, with 18 bases between them. CDR1 and CDR2 from the germline V gene are MNHEY and SMNVEV (reference sequence). Written as DNA, the CDR3 is TGTGCCAGCAGGTCCAGGGCGACCATTAATAGCAATCAGCCCCAGCATTTT. Translated, it gives CASRSRATINSNQPQHF.

This clone was recorded once. The chain has TRBV7-8 and TRBJ2-3, with D tentatively TRBD2 (5 bases). Germline lookup yields CDR1 SGHVS and CDR2 FQNEAQ. Trimming removed 2 bases from V and 3 bases from J, with 6 bases in between. The CDR3 has 13 residues. In nucleotides, the CDR3 is TGTGCCAGCAGCTTAAGGGAGACAGATACGCAGTATTTT. It encodes CASSLRETDTQYF.

V and J are TRBV19 and TRBJ1-2, with 7 bases that match TRBD1. Trimming took 6 bases from V and 4 from J; bases not matched to a gene: 8. This CDR3 comprises 14 residues. From germline, CDR1 is LNHDA and CDR2 SQIVND (reference sequence). The CDR3 nucleotides read TGTGCCAGTAGGGCCGGGACAGCTACCTATGGCTACACCTTC. It encodes CASRAGTATYGYTF.

On this clone: One end of the junction does not line up with germline, which may come from a read error. The chain is built from TRBV7-7 and TRBJ2-2; 11 bases are shared with TRBD2. Per germline, CDR1 SSHAT and CDR2 FNYEAQ (reference sequence). The CDR3 is made up of 16 amino acids. CDR3 DNA sequence: TGTGCTAGCAGCTTAGCGGGGGGGCCGAACACCGGGGAGCTGTTTTTT. It encodes CASSLAGGPNTGELFF.

The J gene is TRBJ2-7, the V gene TRBV28; D is unresolved. Per germline, CDR1 MDHEN and CDR2 SYDVKM. The length of the CDR3 is 14 residues. The V and J ends lost 1 base and 1 base respectively, with 8 bases between them. The CDR3 reads CASSLFTDSYEQYF. In nucleotides, the CDR3 is TGTGCCAGCAGTTTATTCACAGATTCCTACGAGCAGTACTTC.

The V and J genes are TRBV6-5 and TRBJ1-1; 12 bases fit TRBD1. Germline CDR1 and CDR2: MNHEY and SVGAGI. V lost 2 bases, J lost 5 bases, and 3 bases stayed unmatched. This CDR3 comprises 15 residues. For the CDR3, the DNA is TGTGCCAGCAGTTACAGGGACAGGGGGCTGACTGAAGCTTTCTTT. It codes for CASSYRDRGLTEAFF.

The rearrangement uses TRBV19 and TRBJ2-7; 10 nucleotides line up with TRBD2. Trimming took 4 bases from V and 6 from J; bases not matched to a gene: 12. In germline, CDR1 is LNHDA, CDR2 SQIVND (reference sequence). CDR3 length equals 16 residues. DNA for the CDR3: TGTGCCAGTAGTAGGTGGTCGGGACTAGCGTCAGCCGAGCAGTACTTC. Amino acids: CASSRWSGLASAEQYF.